This T cell receptor (beta chain) is drawn from a study of blood T cell repertoires in COVID-19. V trimming: 0 bases; J trimming: 3 bases; junction bases outside the gene matches: 1. Per germline, CDR1 KGHSH and CDR2 LQKENI. This CDR3 contains 14 residues. Some clones are missing from TCRdb's copy, which holds only in-frame ones; the method was immunoSEQ multiplex PCR. This table has 300,000 to 400,000 clones, around 85% appearing once. The sequenced sample consisted of PBMCs or T cells enriched from blood (not recorded which). This receptor was identified in a woman in her forties with acute COVID-19. The rearrangement joins TRBV18 to TRBJ1-2; 7 bases align to TRBD1. CDR3 nucleotide sequence: TGTGCCAGCTCACCACCAGGGGGCGACTATGGCTACACCTTC. Translating gives CASSPPGGDYGYTF.